This passage covers 30 T cell receptor beta chains from one sample sequenced in a study of human T cells and chemical hapten exposure. TCRdb processed the RACE reads anew with MiXCR; each CDR3 protein has one entry. The sample has 200,000 to 300,000 distinct CDR3 sequences; 7.5% to 9% are singletons. The sample's time point: pre-sensitization, week 0. Treatment: therapeutic diphenylcyclopropenone sensitization with weekly scalp DPC. The source material was whole blood, sampled in connection with sensitization to the hapten diphenylcyclopropenone (DPC). The receptors derive from a woman aged 40 to 55 with alopecia areata. Some clones in this sample may be carry-over from other donors' samples.

The chain is built from TRBV11-3 and TRBJ2-2; TRBD1 aligns across 8 bases. Trimming at V came to 8 bases and at J to 5 bases, leaving 4 bases not matched to a gene. Germline V gives CDR1 SGHNT, CDR2 YENEEA. This CDR3 has 13 amino acids. CDR3 residues: CASGRGRTGELFF. In DNA, the CDR3 is TGTGCCAGCGGCAGGGGGCGGACCGGGGAGCTGTTTTTT.

This clonotype came up a few times. The chain carries TRBV20-1 and TRBJ2-1; 13 bases are shared with TRBD2. CDR1 is DFQATT and CDR2 is SNEGSKA in the germline V gene (reference sequence). Trimming cost V 5 bases and J 2 bases; bases outside gene matches: 9. This CDR3 spans 17 amino acids. The CDR3 region is CSAGALGLAGPYNEQFF. For the CDR3, the DNA is TGCAGTGCTGGAGCATTGGGACTAGCGGGGCCCTACAATGAGCAGTTCTTC.

This clonotype was seen only a few times. This chain connects TRBV11-2 to TRBJ2-1; 8 nucleotides agree with TRBD2. CDR1 SGHAT and CDR2 FQNNGV come from the germline V gene. Trimming at V came to 1 base and at J to 0 bases, leaving 2 bases not matched to a gene. This CDR3 has 16 amino acids. CDR3 sequence: CASSLALAGSYNEQFF. The CDR3 nucleotides are TGTGCCAGCAGCTTAGCCCTAGCGGGCTCCTACAATGAGCAGTTCTTC.

This clonotype was detected only a few times. The rearrangement links TRBV24-1 to TRBJ2-1; the match to TRBD2 covers 10 bases. J gave up 8 bases and V 1 base, and 4 bases lay outside the gene matches. The CDR3 contains 15 residues. Germline V gives CDR1 KGHDR, CDR2 SFDVKD. Here the CDR3 reads CATSDLLAGRDEQFF. CDR3 nucleotides: TGTGCCACCAGTGATTTACTAGCGGGAAGGGATGAGCAGTTCTTC.

The chain carries TRBV6-5 and TRBJ1-4, with unresolved D. In germline, CDR1 is MNHEY, CDR2 SVGAGI. CDR3 length: 14 amino acids. V shed 0 bases and J shed 8 bases, with 10 bases lying between them. CDR3 sequence reads: CASSYSTIGEKLFF. The CDR3 DNA sequence: TGTGCCAGCAGTTACTCGACTATCGGGGAAAAACTGTTTTTT.

This rearrangement joins TRBV9 to TRBJ2-3; TRBD2 agrees at 7 bases. V dropped 2 bases and J dropped 1; count of bases not matched to a gene: 4. The CDR3 sequence is 15 residues long. The V gene's germline CDR1 is SGDLS and CDR2 YYNGEE. CDR3 residues: CASSVLAGGTDTQYF. Here the CDR3 DNA reads TGTGCCAGCAGCGTTCTCGCGGGAGGCACAGATACGCAGTATTTT. The variable domain in full, with the rest retrieved from reference TRBV9 and TRBJ2-3, is DSGVTQTPKHLITATGQRVTLRCSPRSGDLSVYWYQQSLDQGLQFLIQYYNGEERAKGNILERFSAQQFPDLHSELNLSSLELGDSALYFCASSVLAGGTDTQYFGPGTRLTVL.

This chain uses TRBV5-1 with TRBJ2-1; D ambiguous. Trimming pared 0 bases from V and 8 bases from J, leaving 9 bases between. CDR1 is SGHRS and CDR2 is YFSETQ in the germline V gene. The CDR3 has 13 amino acids. The CDR3 protein is CASSLDLGYEQFF. CDR3 nucleotides: TGCGCCAGCAGCTTGGATTTGGGTTATGAGCAGTTCTTC.

This clonotype has only a few counts. The J gene is TRBJ2-5, the V gene TRBV7-2; 7 positions agree with TRBD1. CDR1 is SGHTA, CDR2 FQGNSA, per germline. The CDR3 loop spans 14 amino acids. V dropped 5 bases and J dropped 2; count of bases not matched to a gene: 5. CDR3 residues: CASSRQGPQETQYF. In DNA form, the CDR3 reads TGTGCCAGCAGCCGACAGGGCCCACAAGAGACCCAGTACTTC.

At least ten counts were recorded for this clonotype. This chain joins TRBV6-2 or TRBV6-3 and TRBJ1-5; 9 bases line up with TRBD1. Germline V gene lookup returns CDR1 MNHEY and CDR2 SVGEGT. J lost 6 bases, V lost 6 bases, and 12 bases had no gene match. The CDR3 extends over 16 amino acids. CDR3 loop: CASSRTGVVMAQPQHF. CDR3 nucleotide sequence: TGTGCCAGCAGCCGGACAGGGGTTGTTATGGCTCAGCCCCAGCATTTT.

This clonotype was detected only a few times. The gene calls are TRBV5-6 and TRBJ2-6; 8 bases line up with TRBD1. CDR3 length equals 16 residues. Germline values: CDR1 SGHDT, CDR2 YYEEEE. V dropped 4 bases and J dropped 1; count of bases not matched to a gene: 4. The CDR3 region has the DNA TGTGCCAGCAGCCCTAGGACAGGGTCTGGGGCCAACGTCCTGACTTTC. Amino acid sequence: CASSPRTGSGANVLTF.

This sequence joins TRBV7-2 and TRBJ1-6; a possible D gene is TRBD1 (5 bases). Germline V gene data show CDR1 as SGHTA and CDR2 as FQGNSA. V lost 0 bases and J lost 7, with 10 bases in between. The CDR3 runs 15 residues. CDR3 sequence reads: CASSLAEGINSPLHF. The CDR3 bases are TGTGCCAGCAGCTTAGCGGAGGGGATAAATTCACCCCTCCACTTT.

In its sample, this clonotype was seen a few times. CDR3 in DNA: TGTGCCAGCAGTTTGGGGCCATTGAGCTCCTACGAGCAGTACTTC. Amino acids: CASSLGPLSSYEQYF. This chain connects TRBV12-3 or TRBV12-4 to TRBJ2-7; a possible D gene is TRBD1 (5 bases). This CDR3 has 15 amino acids. V was pared by 3 bases and J by 0 bases, with 12 bases between.

The table lists this clonotype with a few counts. This chain joins TRBV4-1 and TRBJ1-6; TRBD1 might be the D (6 bases). Germline values: CDR1 MGHRA, CDR2 YSYEKL. V was cut by 0 bases and J by 9 bases, with 15 bases left in between. The CDR3 loop spans 16 amino acids. The CDR3 DNA sequence: TGCGCCAGCAGCCAAGAAGGCAGGGGACTGGGTTCACCCCTCCACTTT. Protein product: CASSQEGRGLGSPLHF.

The sample holds many counts of this clonotype. The V call is TRBV7-2, the J call TRBJ1-5; 9 nucleotides match TRBD1. CDR1 is SGHTA, CDR2 FQGNSA, per germline. This CDR3 region has 16 residues. V shed 1 base and J 0 bases; nucleotides not matched to a gene: 1. CDR3 bases: TGTGCCAGCAGCTTAGGACAGGGGGGTAGCAATCAGCCCCAGCATTTT. Amino acid sequence: CASSLGQGGSNQPQHF.

There are a few counts of this clonotype. This chain joins TRBV6-5 and TRBJ2-7; 10 nucleotides agree with TRBD1. J lost 0 bases, V lost 0 bases, and 2 bases had no gene match. The CDR3 sequence is 16 residues long. CDR1 MNHEY and CDR2 SVGAGI come from the germline V gene. CDR3 loop: CASSYSGTGVSYEQYF. In DNA form, the CDR3 reads TGTGCCAGCAGTTACTCCGGGACAGGGGTCTCCTACGAGCAGTACTTC.

This clonotype was counted ten times or more. V is TRBV12-3 or TRBV12-4 and J is TRBJ1-5; 7 bases match TRBD1. This CDR3 is built from 14 residues. The V segment lost 1 base and the J segment 6 bases; nucleotides outside the gene matches: 3. CDR3 DNA sequence: TGTGCCAGCAGTTTAGGAGGGGGCAGTCAGCCCCAGCATTTT. Translated, it gives CASSLGGGSQPQHF.

The chain links TRBV4-3 to TRBJ2-2; 7 bases match TRBD2. The CDR3 extends over 18 amino acids. V trimming: 0 bases; J trimming: 0 bases; junction bases outside the gene matches: 7. CDR1 LGHNA and CDR2 YSLEER come from the germline V gene. This CDR3 reads CASSQDWASGTNTGELFF. The CDR3 region has the DNA TGCGCCAGCAGCCAAGATTGGGCTAGCGGCACGAACACCGGGGAGCTGTTTTTT.

There are a few counts of this clonotype. The chain uses TRBV10-3 and TRBJ2-1, with D hard to call. V gave up 0 bases and J gave up 7 bases, with 13 bases separating them. The CDR3 is 15 amino acids. Germline V gene lookup returns CDR1 ENHRY and CDR2 SYGVKD. CDR3 residues: CAISESKGLVNEQFF. CDR3 nucleotides: TGTGCCATCAGTGAGTCTAAAGGTCTCGTAAATGAGCAGTTCTTC.

As to this clonotype: A single base separates this from a much larger clone, so it may be a read error. CDR3 sequence: CASSSYGGRASGELFF. Written as DNA, the CDR3 is TGTGCCAGCAGCTCCTATGGCGGGAGGGCCTCCGGGGAGCTGTTTTTT. The chain has TRBV7-9 and TRBJ2-2, with 9 bases that match TRBD2. This CDR3 is built from 16 residues. The V and J ends lost 4 bases and 6 bases, in that order; junction bases with no gene match: 9. In germline, CDR1 is SEHNR, CDR2 FQNEAQ (reference sequence).

This clonotype occurred a few times. The chain has TRBV28 and TRBJ2-3; D is uncertain. This CDR3 contains 12 residues. CDR1 and CDR2 from the germline V gene are MDHEN and SYDVKM. V shed 8 bases and J shed 3 bases, with 9 bases lying between them. The chain's CDR3 is CASEGLTDTQYF. The CDR3 DNA follows: TGTGCCAGCGAAGGATTGACAGATACGCAGTATTTT.

This clonotype was seen more than once but under ten times. The rearrangement uses TRBV12-3 or TRBV12-4 and TRBJ2-4; D perhaps matches TRBD2 (6 bases). CDR3 length: 16 residues. The germline V and J ends were trimmed by 2 bases and 4 bases, with 15 bases remaining between them. CDR3 DNA: TGTGCCAGCAGTTTAATCCTCGGGGGTCCTAAAAACATTCAGTACTTC. Its protein product is CASSLILGGPKNIQYF.

A few counts support this clonotype. The chain links TRBV12-3 or TRBV12-4 to TRBJ2-3, with 7 nucleotides matching TRBD1. The V gene end was trimmed by 2 bases and the J gene end by 1 base; junction bases not matched to a gene: 9. The CDR3 totals 17 residues. CDR3 coding DNA: TGTGCCAGCAGTTTAAAAGGGACCGGGACAGGCACAGATACGCAGTATTTT. Translated: CASSLKGTGTGTDTQYF.

This clonotype has only a few counts. The chain combines TRBV28 with TRBJ1-6; 8 bases are a match to TRBD1. Germline assignment: CDR1 MDHEN and CDR2 SYDVKM. The CDR3 runs 14 residues. The trim removed 3 bases at V and 7 bases at J, leaving 2 bases unmatched. The CDR3 DNA follows: TGTGCCAGCAGTTTCCGGGACAGGAATTCACCCCTCCACTTT. Protein sequence: CASSFRDRNSPLHF.

This clonotype was observed a handful of times. J is TRBJ2-2 and V is TRBV12-3 or TRBV12-4; 8 bases match TRBD1. Losses at the gene ends were 3 bases for V and 6 bases for J; bases not matched to a gene: 3. The CDR3 has 14 amino acids. The CDR3 protein is CASSFQGAAGELFF. CDR3 coding DNA: TGTGCCAGCAGTTTTCAGGGGGCAGCCGGGGAGCTGTTTTTT.

The chain joins TRBV5-5 to TRBJ1-2, with D possibly being TRBD1 (6 bases). Per germline, CDR1 SGHKS and CDR2 YYEKEE (reference sequence). Trimming removed 0 bases from V and 7 bases from J, with 16 bases in between. The CDR3 runs 15 residues. The CDR3 sequence is CASSLDPGQTAGYTF. In DNA, the CDR3 is TGTGCCAGCAGCTTGGACCCAGGACAGACTGCTGGCTACACCTTC.

This clonotype was detected a few times. The chain employs TRBV11-2 and TRBJ1-4; tentatively, D is TRBD1 (5 bases). Trimming removed 2 bases at V and 8 bases at J, with 15 bases between. The CDR3 loop spans 15 amino acids. Germline assignment: CDR1 SGHAT and CDR2 FQNNGV. In DNA form, the CDR3 reads TGTGCCAGCAGCTTAAACAGGAGGATAGGGGAAAAACTGTTTTTT. Encoded protein: CASSLNRRIGEKLFF. The variable domain in full, completed from reference TRBV11-2 and TRBJ1-4, reads EAGVAQSPRYKIIEKRQSVAFWCNPISGHATLYWYQQILGQGPKLLIQFQNNGVVDDSQLPKDRFSAERLKGVDSTLKIQPAKLEDSAVYLCASSLNRRIGEKLFFGSGTQLSVL.

The chain uses TRBV7-9 and TRBJ1-1; 11 nucleotides align to TRBD1. CDR1 and CDR2 from the germline V gene are SEHNR and FQNEAQ (reference sequence). Trimming at V came to 5 bases and at J to 6 bases, leaving 2 bases not matched to a gene. The CDR3 length is 13 residues. CDR3 protein: CASSRTGGSEAFF. CDR3 sequence (DNA): TGTGCCAGCAGCCGGACAGGGGGCTCTGAAGCTTTCTTT. Looking up the rest from reference TRBV7-9 and TRBJ1-1 gives the full variable domain: DTGVSQNPRHKITKRGQNVTFRCDPISEHNRLYWYRQTLGQGPEFLTYFQNEAQLEKSRLLSDRFSAERPKGSFSTLEIQRTEQGDSAMYLCASSRTGGSEAFFGQGTRLTVV.

This clonotype has just a few counts. This sequence joins TRBV27 and TRBJ2-5; D gene uncertain. Germline V gene data show CDR1 as MNHEY and CDR2 as SMNVEV (reference sequence). V shed 5 bases and J shed 1 base, with 14 bases lying between them. The CDR3 sequence is 15 residues long. This CDR3 reads CASSHYAGTQETQYF. CDR3 sequence (DNA): TGTGCCAGCAGTCATTACGCAGGCACCCAAGAGACCCAGTACTTC.

This clonotype was counted ten times or more. The chain is built from TRBV10-3 and TRBJ2-7; 11 positions match TRBD2. Per germline, CDR1 ENHRY and CDR2 SYGVKD. V gave up 3 bases and J gave up 2 bases; unmatched junction bases: 3. The CDR3 is 15 amino acids. The CDR3 loop is CAISDPGLAAYEQYF. The CDR3 coding sequence is TGTGCCATCAGTGACCCGGGACTAGCGGCCTACGAGCAGTACTTC.

This clonotype was seen at least ten times. This sequence joins TRBV10-3 and TRBJ1-6; TRBD1 matches 7 bases. The CDR3 totals 13 residues. Germline values: CDR1 ENHRY, CDR2 SYGVKD. The V and J ends lost 10 bases and 7 bases, in that order; junction bases with no gene match: 7. CDR3 nucleotides: TGTGCCACCACGACAGGGCTCAATTCACCCCTCCACTTT. This sequence encodes CATTTGLNSPLHF.